Each of the 30 T cell receptor beta chains below was sequenced from the same sample in a study of T cell responses to AZD1222 COVID-19 vaccine. Data came from immunoSEQ multiplex PCR; TCRdb stores just in-frame clones and leaves some out. Of around 94,000 clones listed, around nine tenths were seen once; the top ten hold 3.7%. The sequencing used peripheral blood, collected on day 0 of AZD1222 vaccination. The receptors were gathered from an adult in good health.

This clone was seen a handful of times. The J gene is TRBJ1-6, the V gene TRBV5-4, with a weak D call TRBD1 (5 bases). Germline V CDR1 and CDR2: SGHNT, YYREEE (reference sequence). V lost 4 bases, J lost 9 bases, and 17 bases lay in between. CDR3 length equals 15 residues. Written as DNA, the CDR3 is TGTGCCAGCAGCATCGGGGCCTCGAGGGGTTCACCCCTCCACTTT. It specifies CASSIGASRGSPLHF.

The chain couples TRBV5-1 to TRBJ2-1, with 15 bases aligning to TRBD2. The CDR3 consists of 16 residues. The germline CDR1 and CDR2 sequences are SGHRS and YFSETQ. Trimming removed 3 bases from V and 10 bases from J; junction bases left unmatched: 8. CDR3 coding DNA: TGCGCCAGCAGCTACGGGACTAGCGGGGGGTTGGGAGAGCAGTTCTTC. This gives the protein CASSYGTSGGLGEQFF.

The genes are TRBV6-5 and TRBJ1-1; D is unresolved. V lost 7 bases and J 0 bases, leaving 9 bases between the germline ends. CDR3 size: 13 residues. The germline CDR1 and CDR2 sequences are MNHEY and SVGAGI. CDR3 loop: CASKTEMNTEAFF. For the CDR3, the DNA is TGTGCCAGCAAAACAGAGATGAACACTGAAGCTTTCTTT.

The chain recombines TRBV3-1 (or the pseudogene TRBV3-2) with TRBJ2-1; 8 positions match TRBD2. The CDR3 runs 15 residues. Per the germline V gene, CDR1 is LGHDT and CDR2 is YNNKEL (reference sequence). The V and J ends lost 5 bases and 0 bases, in that order; junction bases with no gene match: 3. The CDR3: CASSSGGGSYNEQFF. CDR3 DNA: TGTGCCAGCAGCTCCGGGGGGGGCTCCTACAATGAGCAGTTCTTC.

The sample holds a few counts of this clone. The chain carries TRBV29-1 and TRBJ2-7; possibly TRBD2 for D (5 bases). Germline V gene sequence: CDR1 SQVTM, CDR2 ANQGSEA. The length of the CDR3 is 14 residues. Trimming left V 4 bases short and J 5 bases short, with 18 bases between. Written as DNA, the CDR3 is TGCAGCGTTGCCGGTGGAGGCCCCTCGGACGAGCAGTACTTC. Protein sequence: CSVAGGGPSDEQYF.

The CDR3 here is CASSVQGSNEQFF. The CDR3 DNA sequence: TGCGCCAGCAGTGTACAGGGCTCAAATGAGCAGTTCTTC. The chain links TRBV10-1 to TRBJ2-1; D may be TRBD1 (6 bases). The germline V and J ends were trimmed by 4 bases and 7 bases, with 11 bases remaining between them. CDR1 is WNHNN, CDR2 SYGVQD, per germline (reference sequence). The CDR3 is made up of 13 amino acids.

The table lists this clone with a count of one. The chain couples TRBV5-6 to TRBJ1-4; a possible D gene is TRBD1 (6 bases). Germline CDR1 reads SGHDT; CDR2 reads YYEEEE. Trimming stripped 0 bases from V and 11 bases from J, with 14 bases between. The CDR3 contains 14 residues. As DNA, the CDR3 is TGTGCCAGCAGCTTGGAAGGGGCAGGGGCGAAACTGTTTTTT. The encoded protein is CASSLEGAGAKLFF.

This chain joins TRBV14 and TRBJ1-1; 9 bases agree with TRBD1. The CDR3 extends over 17 amino acids. Germline-derived CDR1 and CDR2 are SGHDN and FVKESK. J was trimmed by 1 base and V by 7 bases; bases with no gene match: 13. The CDR3: CASTVLTGGAANTEAFF. Written as DNA, the CDR3 is TGTGCCAGCACCGTCTTAACAGGGGGCGCGGCGAACACTGAAGCTTTCTTT.

The chain couples TRBV7-6 to TRBJ1-3; D perhaps matches TRBD1 (6 bases). V was clipped by 6 bases and J by 3 bases, with 15 bases between them. CDR3 length: 15 amino acids. Germline loops: CDR1 SGHVS, CDR2 FNYEAQ. The CDR3 region has the DNA TGTGCCAGCAGGGGGCTCCGGGACATTGGAAACACCATATATTTT. Amino acids: CASRGLRDIGNTIYF.

This chain links TRBV7-8 with TRBJ2-2, with 7 bases lining up with TRBD1. V lost 1 base to trimming and J lost 1 base; unmatched junction nucleotides: 3. The V gene's germline CDR1 is SGHVS and CDR2 FQNEAQ. The CDR3 contains 16 residues. The CDR3 is CASSLEGTVNTGELFF. In DNA form, the CDR3 reads TGTGCCAGCAGCTTAGAGGGGACAGTGAACACCGGGGAGCTGTTTTTT.

J is TRBJ1-2 and V is TRBV12-3 or TRBV12-4; D gene unclear. The CDR3 runs to 13 residues. Trimming pared 3 bases from V and 8 bases from J, leaving 13 bases between. The chain's CDR3 is CASSFRGAGGYTF. CDR3 DNA: TGTGCCAGCAGTTTCCGAGGAGCCGGCGGCTACACCTTC.

This clone was counted only a few times. This chain connects TRBV7-8 to TRBJ1-5; weak D call: TRBD1 (6 bases). The V end lost 5 bases, the J end lost 6 bases, and 17 bases lay between the germline ends. The CDR3 runs 15 residues. The germline CDR1 and CDR2 sequences are SGHVS and FQNEAQ. The CDR3 spells CASSTNTGRGQPQHF. The CDR3 bases are TGTGCCAGCAGCACCAATACAGGGCGCGGTCAGCCCCAGCATTTT.

This chain joins TRBV28 and TRBJ2-7; perhaps TRBD1 as D (6 bases). With 5 bases removed from V and 0 bases from J, the gap between germline ends came to 23 bases. Germline V lookup: CDR1 MDHEN, CDR2 SYDVKM. The CDR3 sequence is 18 residues long. CDR3 region: CASSPPQGRVYRSYEQYF. In DNA, the CDR3 is TGTGCCAGCAGTCCCCCACAGGGCCGGGTATACCGCTCCTACGAGCAGTACTTC.

The rearrangement links TRBV5-8 to TRBJ2-1, with D possibly being TRBD1 (5 bases). V gave up 0 bases and J gave up 2 bases, with 6 bases separating them. Per the germline V gene, CDR1 is SGHTS and CDR2 is YDEGEE. This CDR3 is built from 14 residues. This CDR3 reads CASSLVGPYNEQFF. As DNA, the CDR3 is TGTGCCAGCAGCTTGGTGGGGCCCTACAATGAGCAGTTCTTC.

The chain carries TRBV5-5 and TRBJ1-1; D uncertain. Per germline, CDR1 SGHKS and CDR2 YYEKEE (reference sequence). V was trimmed by 0 bases and J by 4 bases, leaving 7 bases between them. This CDR3 spans 13 amino acids. CDR3 region: CASSLDQVTEAFF. The CDR3 DNA sequence: TGTGCCAGCAGCTTGGATCAGGTCACTGAAGCTTTCTTT.

The DNA for the CDR3 is TGTGCCAGCTCAAACACGGTAAAAAACGAGCAGTACTTC. Encoded protein: CASSNTVKNEQYF. The genes are TRBV18 and TRBJ2-7, with no clear D. CDR3 size: 13 residues. Between the trimmed V and J ends, which lost 5 bases and 5 bases, there was a span of 13 bases. Germline CDR1 reads KGHSH; CDR2 reads LQKENI.

V is TRBV30 and J is TRBJ1-1; D remains unclear. V lost 3 bases, J lost 2 bases, and 13 bases lay in between. The CDR3 contains 14 residues. Germline-derived CDR1 and CDR2 are GTSNPN and SVGIG (reference sequence). Written as DNA, the CDR3 is TGTGCCTGGAGCCGGTTAGCAGATAACACTGAAGCTTTCTTT. It yields the protein CAWSRLADNTEAFF.

The V call is TRBV6-5, the J call TRBJ1-2; possible D gene TRBD1, 5 bases. Germline CDR1 is MNHEY and CDR2 is SVGAGI. The CDR3 spans 11 residues. Between the trimmed V and J ends, which lost 7 bases and 8 bases, there was a span of 11 bases. The CDR3 loop is CASIGGAGYTF. In DNA, the CDR3 is TGTGCCAGCATTGGAGGGGCGGGCTACACCTTC.

This chain connects TRBV18 to TRBJ2-7, with D possibly matching TRBD2 (6 bases). The V gene's germline CDR1 is KGHSH and CDR2 LQKENI. The CDR3 length is 13 residues. The germline V and J ends were trimmed by 4 bases and 2 bases, with 9 bases remaining between them. The CDR3 protein is CASSLSGAYEQYF. The CDR3 region has the DNA TGTGCCAGCTCACTGTCGGGGGCCTACGAGCAGTACTTC.

The chain carries TRBV28 and TRBJ2-2; 10 bases line up with TRBD1. Per germline, CDR1 MDHEN and CDR2 SYDVKM. The V gene end was trimmed by 6 bases and the J gene end by 6 bases; junction bases not matched to a gene: 16. The CDR3 extends over 18 amino acids. The CDR3 loop is CASSLHPGTGVAPGELFF. In DNA form, the CDR3 reads TGTGCCAGCAGCCTTCATCCCGGGACAGGGGTCGCGCCCGGGGAGCTGTTTTTT.

The table lists this clone with a count of one. CDR3 sequence: CASSQGTDQEKLFF. CDR3 sequence (DNA): TGTGCCAGCAGCCAAGGGACAGATCAGGAAAAACTGTTTTTT. This chain links TRBV3-1 (or the pseudogene TRBV3-2) with TRBJ1-4; D possibly corresponds to TRBD1 (6 bases). The CDR3 totals 14 residues. Trimming left V 1 base short and J 8 bases short, with 11 bases between. Per germline, CDR1 LGHDT and CDR2 YNNKEL (reference sequence).

This clone was seen only a few times. The genes are TRBV7-2 and TRBJ1-1; no reliable D call. The germline V gene has CDR1 SGHTA and CDR2 FQGNSA. The CDR3 length is 14 residues. Trimming removed 2 bases from V and 5 bases from J, with 12 bases in between. Written as DNA, the CDR3 is TGTGCCAGCAGCTTATATACGGGGTTGACTGAAGCTTTCTTT. Protein product: CASSLYTGLTEAFF.

The chain links TRBV12-3 or TRBV12-4 to TRBJ1-1; D is undetermined. With 3 bases removed from V and 6 bases from J, the gap between germline ends came to 8 bases. The length of the CDR3 is 12 residues. In DNA, the CDR3 is TGTGCCAGCAGTTTTAGACTGCCTGAAGCTTTCTTT. This encodes CASSFRLPEAFF.

The chain joins TRBV5-6 to TRBJ1-2; no definite D call. Trimming pared 5 bases from V and 0 bases from J, leaving 5 bases between. Germline values: CDR1 SGHDT, CDR2 YYEEEE. CDR3 length equals 12 residues. The CDR3 sequence is CASRVPNYGYTF. For the CDR3, the DNA is TGTGCCAGCAGGGTGCCTAACTATGGCTACACCTTC.

The chain recombines TRBV27 with TRBJ2-7; the D call may be TRBD1 or TRBD2 (5 bases each). V lost 6 bases and J lost 5, with 17 bases in between. This CDR3 is 14 amino acids long. The V gene's germline CDR1 is MNHEY and CDR2 SMNVEV (reference sequence). Here the CDR3 DNA reads TGTGCCAGCAGCCGAGCCGGGACGGTGGACGAGCAGTACTTC. Amino acids: CASSRAGTVDEQYF.

This chain links TRBV10-1 with TRBJ2-3; 8 nucleotides line up with TRBD2. V shed 3 bases, J shed 4 bases, and the junction held 9 bases outside the gene matches. Germline V lookup: CDR1 WNHNN, CDR2 SYGVQD (reference sequence). CDR3 length equals 16 residues. This chain's CDR3 is CASSERVGGGPDTQYF. CDR3 in DNA: TGCGCCAGCAGTGAAAGGGTCGGCGGGGGGCCAGATACGCAGTATTTT.

V and J are TRBV24-1 and TRBJ2-1; D possibly corresponds to TRBD1 (6 bases). Trimming cost V 1 base and J 5 bases, with 11 bases left between them. This CDR3 has 15 residues. Germline CDR1 reads KGHDR; CDR2 reads SFDVKD. The chain's CDR3 is CATSDFEQGDNEQFF. The DNA for the CDR3 is TGTGCCACCAGTGATTTCGAACAGGGTGACAATGAGCAGTTCTTC.

V and J are TRBV29-1 and TRBJ1-2, with 7 bases that match TRBD1. V lost 5 bases, J lost 2 bases, and 5 bases stayed unmatched. The CDR3 extends over 13 amino acids. CDR1 is SQVTM, CDR2 ANQGSEA, per germline. The CDR3 DNA sequence: TGCAGCGTTCACAGGGGCCTAAACTATGGCTACACCTTC. Translated: CSVHRGLNYGYTF.

The V gene is TRBV14, the J gene TRBJ2-1, with no clear D. Per germline, CDR1 SGHDN and CDR2 FVKESK. Trimming shortened V by 0 bases and J by 12 bases, and 9 bases separated the two germline ends. The CDR3 length is 12 residues. CDR3 sequence: CASSQDALRQFF. The CDR3 nucleotides are TGTGCCAGCAGCCAAGATGCCCTGAGGCAGTTCTTC.

CDR3 bases: TGTGCCAGCAGCCCGGGGACAGGGATGAACACTGAAGCTTTCTTT. This gives the protein CASSPGTGMNTEAFF. The chain employs TRBV7-2 and TRBJ1-1; 9 positions match TRBD1. The germline gives CDR1 SGHTA, CDR2 FQGNSA. V lost 5 bases to trimming and J lost 0 bases; unmatched junction nucleotides: 4. The CDR3 loop spans 15 amino acids.